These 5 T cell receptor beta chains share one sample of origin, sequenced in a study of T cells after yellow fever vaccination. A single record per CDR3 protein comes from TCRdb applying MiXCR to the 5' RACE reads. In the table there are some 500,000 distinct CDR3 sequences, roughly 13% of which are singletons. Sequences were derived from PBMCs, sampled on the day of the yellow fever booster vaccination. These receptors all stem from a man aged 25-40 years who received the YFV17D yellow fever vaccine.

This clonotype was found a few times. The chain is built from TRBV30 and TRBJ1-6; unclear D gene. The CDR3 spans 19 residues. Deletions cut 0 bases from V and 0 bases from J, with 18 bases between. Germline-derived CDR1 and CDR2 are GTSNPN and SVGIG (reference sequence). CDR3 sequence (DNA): TGTGCCTGGAGTGTAAAGGCAGGACCCATCAGCTCCTATAATTCACCCCTCCACTTT. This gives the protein CAWSVKAGPISSYNSPLHF.

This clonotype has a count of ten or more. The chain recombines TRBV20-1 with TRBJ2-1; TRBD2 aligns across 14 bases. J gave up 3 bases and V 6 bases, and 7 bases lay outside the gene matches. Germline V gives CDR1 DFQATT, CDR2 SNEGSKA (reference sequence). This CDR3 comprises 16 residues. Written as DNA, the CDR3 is TGCAGTGCAGGGACTAGCGGGAGTACGCGCTACAATGAGCAGTTCTTC. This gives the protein CSAGTSGSTRYNEQFF.

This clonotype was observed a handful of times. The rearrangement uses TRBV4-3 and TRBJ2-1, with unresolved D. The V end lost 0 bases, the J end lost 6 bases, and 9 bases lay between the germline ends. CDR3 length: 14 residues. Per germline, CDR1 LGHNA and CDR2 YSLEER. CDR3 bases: TGCGCCAGCAGCCAAGATCTAAAAATCAATGAGCAGTTCTTC. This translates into CASSQDLKINEQFF.

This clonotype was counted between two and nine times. CDR3 nucleotides: TGTGCCAGCAGAACATTTTATGACGGATTCTATGGCTACACCTTC. As protein: CASRTFYDGFYGYTF. The chain employs TRBV6-1 and TRBJ1-2; D remains unclear. CDR3 length: 15 residues. The V end lost 6 bases, the J end lost 4 bases, and 18 bases lay between the germline ends. Germline V gives CDR1 MNHNS, CDR2 SASEGT.

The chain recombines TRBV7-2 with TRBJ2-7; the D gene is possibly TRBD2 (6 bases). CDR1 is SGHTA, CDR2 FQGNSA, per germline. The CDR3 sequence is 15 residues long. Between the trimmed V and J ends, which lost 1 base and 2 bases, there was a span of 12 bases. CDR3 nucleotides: TGTGCCAGCAGCTTAGAACCCGGGAGCCCCTACGAGCAGTACTTC. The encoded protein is CASSLEPGSPYEQYF.